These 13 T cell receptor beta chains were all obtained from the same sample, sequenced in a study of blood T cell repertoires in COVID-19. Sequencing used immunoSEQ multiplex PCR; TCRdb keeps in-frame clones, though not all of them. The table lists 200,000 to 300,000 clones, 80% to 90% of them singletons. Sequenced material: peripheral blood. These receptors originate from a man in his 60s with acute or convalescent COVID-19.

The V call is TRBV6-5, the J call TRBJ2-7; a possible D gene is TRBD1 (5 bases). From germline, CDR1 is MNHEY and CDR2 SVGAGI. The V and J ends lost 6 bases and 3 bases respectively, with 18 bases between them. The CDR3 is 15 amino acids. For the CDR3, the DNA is TGTGCCAGCAGACCAGGACATTCTGGGCACTACGAGCAGTACTTC. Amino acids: CASRPGHSGHYEQYF.

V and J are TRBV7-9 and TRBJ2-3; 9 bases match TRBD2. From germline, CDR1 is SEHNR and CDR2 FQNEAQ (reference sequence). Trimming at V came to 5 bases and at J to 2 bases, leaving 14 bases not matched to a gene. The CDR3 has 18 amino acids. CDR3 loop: CASSRLPPTSGYTDTQYF. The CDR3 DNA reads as TGTGCCAGCAGCCGATTACCCCCGACTAGCGGATACACAGATACGCAGTATTTT. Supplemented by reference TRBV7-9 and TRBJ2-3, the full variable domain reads DTGVSQNPRHKITKRGQNVTFRCDPISEHNRLYWYRQTLGQGPEFLTYFQNEAQLEKSRLLSDRFSAERPKGSFSTLEIQRTEQGDSAMYLCASSRLPPTSGYTDTQYFGPGTRLTVL.

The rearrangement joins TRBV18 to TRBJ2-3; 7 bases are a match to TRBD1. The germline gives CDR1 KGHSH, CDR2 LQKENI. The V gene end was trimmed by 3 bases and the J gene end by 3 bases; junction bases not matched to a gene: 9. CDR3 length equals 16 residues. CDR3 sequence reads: CASSPIGTERTDTQYF. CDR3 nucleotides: TGTGCCAGCTCACCCATTGGGACAGAGAGGACAGATACGCAGTATTTT.

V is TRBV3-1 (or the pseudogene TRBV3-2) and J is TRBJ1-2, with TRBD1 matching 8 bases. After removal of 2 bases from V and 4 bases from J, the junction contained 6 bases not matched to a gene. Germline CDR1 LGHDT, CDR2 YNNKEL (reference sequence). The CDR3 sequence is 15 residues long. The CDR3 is CASSQFNRGTYGYTF. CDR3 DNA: TGTGCCAGCAGCCAATTTAACAGGGGGACCTATGGCTACACCTTC.

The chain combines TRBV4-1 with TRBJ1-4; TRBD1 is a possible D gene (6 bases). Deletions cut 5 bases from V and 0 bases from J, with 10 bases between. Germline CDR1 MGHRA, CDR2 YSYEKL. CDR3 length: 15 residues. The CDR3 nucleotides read TGCGCCAGCAGCAGGGACATTACAACTAATGAAAAACTGTTTTTT. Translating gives CASSRDITTNEKLFF.

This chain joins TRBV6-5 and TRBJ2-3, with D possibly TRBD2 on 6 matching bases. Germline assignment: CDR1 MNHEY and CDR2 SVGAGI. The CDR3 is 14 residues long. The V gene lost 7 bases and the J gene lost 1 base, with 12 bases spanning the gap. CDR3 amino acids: CASKLTGGTDTQYF. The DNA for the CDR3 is TGTGCCAGCAAACTGACGGGGGGCACAGATACGCAGTATTTT.

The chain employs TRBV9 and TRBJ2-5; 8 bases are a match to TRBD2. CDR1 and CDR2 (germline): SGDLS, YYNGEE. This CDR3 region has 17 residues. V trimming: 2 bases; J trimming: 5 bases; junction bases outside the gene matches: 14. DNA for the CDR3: TGTGCCAGCAGCGTTCTGTTGTGGGTAGCGGGGACGGAGACCCAGTACTTC. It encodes CASSVLLWVAGTETQYF. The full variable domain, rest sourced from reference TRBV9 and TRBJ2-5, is DSGVTQTPKHLITATGQRVTLRCSPRSGDLSVYWYQQSLDQGLQFLIQYYNGEERAKGNILERFSAQQFPDLHSELNLSSLELGDSALYFCASSVLLWVAGTETQYFGPGTRLLVL.

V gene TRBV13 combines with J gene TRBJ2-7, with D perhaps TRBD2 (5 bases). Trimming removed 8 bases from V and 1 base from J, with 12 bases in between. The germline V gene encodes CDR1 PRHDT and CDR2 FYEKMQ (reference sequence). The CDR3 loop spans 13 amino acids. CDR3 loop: CASQLQRSYEQYF. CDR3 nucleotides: TGTGCCAGCCAACTTCAGCGGTCCTACGAGCAGTACTTC.

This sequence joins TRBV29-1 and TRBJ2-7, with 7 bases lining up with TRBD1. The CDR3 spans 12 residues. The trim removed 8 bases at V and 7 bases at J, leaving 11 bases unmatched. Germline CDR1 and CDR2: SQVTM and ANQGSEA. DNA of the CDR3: TGCAGCACACGGACAGGACAAACGGAGCAGTACTTC. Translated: CSTRTGQTEQYF.

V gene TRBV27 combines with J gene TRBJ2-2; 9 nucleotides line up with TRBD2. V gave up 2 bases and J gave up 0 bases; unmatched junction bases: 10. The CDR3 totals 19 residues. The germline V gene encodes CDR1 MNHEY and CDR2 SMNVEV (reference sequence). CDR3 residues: CASSLMGLAGTSNTGELFF. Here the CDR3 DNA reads TGTGCCAGCAGTTTAATGGGGCTAGCGGGGACATCGAACACCGGGGAGCTGTTTTTT.

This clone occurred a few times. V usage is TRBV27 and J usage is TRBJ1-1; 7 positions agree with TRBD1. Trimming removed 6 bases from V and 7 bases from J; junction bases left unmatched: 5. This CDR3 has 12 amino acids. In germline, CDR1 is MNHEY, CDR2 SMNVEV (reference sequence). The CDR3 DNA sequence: TGTGCCAGCAGCCCGACAGGGCTTGAAGCTTTCTTT. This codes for CASSPTGLEAFF.

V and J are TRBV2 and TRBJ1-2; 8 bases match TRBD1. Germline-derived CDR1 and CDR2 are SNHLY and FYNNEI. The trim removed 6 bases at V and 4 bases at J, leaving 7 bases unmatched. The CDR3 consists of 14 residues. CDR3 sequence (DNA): TGTGCCAGCAGGGGGGGGACAGGACGCTATGGCTACACCTTC. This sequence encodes CASRGGTGRYGYTF.

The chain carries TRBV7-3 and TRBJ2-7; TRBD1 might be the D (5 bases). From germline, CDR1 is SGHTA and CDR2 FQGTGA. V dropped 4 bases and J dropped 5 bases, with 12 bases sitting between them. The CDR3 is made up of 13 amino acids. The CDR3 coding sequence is TGTGCCAGCAGCTCCACCAGGGTGGACGAGCAGTACTTC. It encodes CASSSTRVDEQYF.